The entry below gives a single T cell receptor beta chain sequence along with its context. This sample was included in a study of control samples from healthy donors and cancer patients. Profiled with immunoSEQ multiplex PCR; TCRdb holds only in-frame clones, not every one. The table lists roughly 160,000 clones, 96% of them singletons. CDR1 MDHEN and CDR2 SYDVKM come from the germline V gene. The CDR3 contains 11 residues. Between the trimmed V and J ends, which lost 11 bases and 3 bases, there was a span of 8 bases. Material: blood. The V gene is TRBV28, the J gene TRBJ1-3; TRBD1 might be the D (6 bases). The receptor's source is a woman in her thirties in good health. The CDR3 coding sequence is TGTGCCCACAGGGTTGGAAACACCATATATTTT. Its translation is CAHRVGNTIYF.